A selection of T cell receptor beta chains follows, all from one sample in a study of OX40 agonist ivuxolimab in advanced cancers. TCRdb's copy holds only in-frame clones and misses some; the assay was immunoSEQ multiplex PCR. The sample records around 75,000 clones, roughly 80% being singletons. The material sequenced was CD4+ or CD8+ T cells sorted from blood, taken in a trial of the OX40 agonist ivuxolimab. Receptors originate from an adult with an advanced solid tumor such as melanoma, head and neck, liver or kidney cancer. Both conserved end residues are part of each CDR3. Fields, in order: J gene, V gene, clone size, D gene, CDR3 DNA, CDR3 protein. D genes are given only for firm matches. Only part of the rows carry a size: once, few, many, or a class if the clone is expanded.

TRBJ1-5 TRBV19 - - TGTGCCTCTACTACGGGGGATTCGAAGAGCAATCAGCCCCAGCATTTT CASTTGDSKSNQPQHF
TRBJ2-7 TRBV18 once TRBD1 TGTGCCAGCTCACCAGGAACCAGGGGGCAGGCCTACGAGCAGTACTTC CASSPGTRGQAYEQYF
TRBJ2-3 TRBV11-3 once - TGTGCCAGCAGCCTCGGAGATACTAGCACAGATACGCAGTATTTT CASSLGDTSTDTQYF
TRBJ1-5 TRBV6-1 - - TGTGCCAGCAGTGCGGAAGAGAATCAGCCCCAGCATTTT CASSAEENQPQHF
TRBJ2-5 TRBV10-1 once - TGCGCCAGCAGTGAGTCTAAGAACGGGGCGCAAGAGACCCAGTACTTC CASSESKNGAQETQYF
TRBJ2-2 TRBV7-6 - - TGTGCCAGCGGTATGATCACAGGGTTGAACACCGGGGAGCTGTTTTTT CASGMITGLNTGELFF
TRBJ1-4 TRBV6-6 - TRBD1 TGTGCCAGCAGAGACAGGGGGCGGATAGCTAATGAAAAACTGTTTTTT CASRDRGRIANEKLFF
TRBJ1-2 TRBV6-1 medium-sized - TGTGCCAGCAGTGACCGGGGCCTAGCTAACTATGGCTACACCTTC CASSDRGLANYGYTF
TRBJ1-1 TRBV7-2 - TRBD1 TGTGTCAGCAGCCGACGACAGGGGACCACTGAAGCTTTCTTT CVSSRRQGTTEAFF
TRBJ2-7 TRBV5-1 - - TGCGCCAGCAGCTTAGAGGGGGGACCCTACGAGCAGTACTTC CASSLEGGPYEQYF
TRBJ2-1 TRBV27 - TRBD1 TGTGCCAGCAGGCCGAGCACAGGGGCCTACAATGAGCAGTTCTTC CASRPSTGAYNEQFF
TRBJ2-6 TRBV28 - - TGTGCCAGCAGTCCGCCCAGGGGTTCTGGGGCCAACGTCCTGACTTTC CASSPPRGSGANVLTF
TRBJ2-1 TRBV10-3 - TRBD2 TGTGCCACCGGGGGGACTTCCACTAATGAGCAGTTCTTC CATGGTSTNEQFF
TRBJ2-7 TRBV6-1 - - TGTGCCAGCAGTGTAGGTTACTCCTACGAGCAGTACTTC CASSVGYSYEQYF
TRBJ2-2 TRBV11-2 - - TGTGCCAGCACCCAAGTCATTCCCGGGGAGCTGTTTTTT CASTQVIPGELFF
TRBJ2-1 TRBV10-3 - TRBD2 TGTGCCATCAGTGAGGGTAGCTTGGGACTAGGAATGCACCATGAGCAGTTCTTC CAISEGSLGLGMHHEQFF
TRBJ1-1 TRBV7-9 - - TGTGCCAGCAGCTTAAGGTACCGCTTCATGAACACTGAAGCTTTCTTT CASSLRYRFMNTEAFF
TRBJ2-1 TRBV6-6 - TRBD2 TGTGCCAGCAGCCGGACTAGCGGGGGGACCGGGAATGAGCAGTTCTTC CASSRTSGGTGNEQFF
TRBJ2-7 TRBV27 few - TGTGCCAGCAGAGATGGGGGGGCGGGGACCTACGAGCAGTACTTC CASRDGGAGTYEQYF
TRBJ2-7 TRBV10-1 - - TGCGCCAGCAGTGAGTCTTTGGGAGGCTACGAGCAGTACTTC CASSESLGGYEQYF
TRBJ2-7 TRBV7-9 - TRBD1 TGTGCCAGCGGACCGGGACAGGGGGTCTACGAGCAGTACTTC CASGPGQGVYEQYF
TRBJ2-3 TRBV7-2 few TRBD2 TGTGCCAGCAGCTTTTCTAGCGGGGGCACAGATACGCAGTATTTT CASSFSSGGTDTQYF
TRBJ2-2 TRBV7-2 - - TGTGCCAGCAGCGGGAGCGGTTCGAACACCGGGGAGCTGTTTTTT CASSGSGSNTGELFF
TRBJ1-1 TRBV5-4 once TRBD1 TGTGCCAGCAGCGGAAGGACAGGGGTGAACACTGAAGCTTTCTTT CASSGRTGVNTEAFF
TRBJ1-1 TRBV27 - - TGTGCCAGCAGTTTTGGCCGGCAGAACACTGAAGCTTTCTTT CASSFGRQNTEAFF
TRBJ2-2 TRBV27 - TRBD1 TGTGCCAGCAGTGCCGGGACAGGGACGCCTATACGGAACACCGGGGAGCTGTTTTTT CASSAGTGTPIRNTGELFF
TRBJ1-3 TRBV4-1 - - TGCGCCACCTCCGACCCCAAACTAGGGAGTGGAAACACCATATATTTT CATSDPKLGSGNTIYF
TRBJ2-7 TRBV11-1 once - TGTGCCAGCAGCCAAGGGACCCCAGACGAGCAGTACTTC CASSQGTPDEQYF
TRBJ1-5 TRBV6-6 - - TGTGCCAGCAGTTACGATTCTTCGGATCAGCCCCAGCATTTT CASSYDSSDQPQHF
TRBJ1-5 TRBV5-5 - - TGTGCCAGCAGCCCGGCGGGCAGGGAGGCTCAGCCCCAGCATTTT CASSPAGREAQPQHF
TRBJ2-3 TRBV7-8 - TRBD2 TGTGCCAGCAGCGCTCTCCCGGGACTAGCGGGGAGCACAGATACGCAGTATTTT CASSALPGLAGSTDTQYF
TRBJ2-7 TRBV10-3 few - TGTGCCATCAGTGAGACTGATTACGAGCAGTACTTC CAISETDYEQYF
TRBJ1-2 TRBV21-1 once - TGTGCCAGCAGCAACATAAGGCTCGGGTACGGCTACACCTTC CASSNIRLGYGYTF
TRBJ1-1 TRBV6-6 - TRBD1 TGTGCCAGCAGTTACCTACAGGGACAGGGGCCCACTGAAGCTTTCTTT CASSYLQGQGPTEAFF
TRBJ2-7 TRBV2 - - TGTGCCAGCAGAGGGACCTTGGCCGAGCAGTACTTC CASRGTLAEQYF
TRBJ1-6 TRBV7-9 - - TGTGCCAGCAGGCCTCTTACACCCATTTTCAGTTCACCCCTCCACTTT CASRPLTPIFSSPLHF
TRBJ1-1 TRBV19 - - TGTGCCAGTAGTATAATAGGGGGAGCGGATGAAGCTTTCTTT CASSIIGGADEAFF
TRBJ2-5 TRBV19 - TRBD1 TGTGCCAGTAGTACGCCCGGACAGGGGGTAAACCAAGAGACCCAGTACTTC CASSTPGQGVNQETQYF
TRBJ2-5 TRBV18 - TRBD1 TGTGCCAGCTCACCAGGGACAGCCAATTCCCCGACGTACTTC CASSPGTANSPTYF
TRBJ2-1 TRBV15 - TRBD1 TGTGCCACCAGCGCACAGAGACAGGGAACTGAGCAGTTCTTC CATSAQRQGTEQFF
TRBJ2-5 TRBV5-1 - - TGCGCCAGCAGCATCGGGGGACAATCCCAAGAGACCCAGTACTTC CASSIGGQSQETQYF
TRBJ2-3 TRBV29-1 few - TGCAGCGTACAGGCTTTCACAGATACGCAGTATTTT CSVQAFTDTQYF
TRBJ2-2 TRBV7-9 - - TGTGCCAGCAGCTTTCCAGCCGGGGCACGAGGAACCGGGGAGCTGTTTTTT CASSFPAGARGTGELFF
TRBJ2-2 TRBV7-2 once - TGTGCCAGCAGCTCAAACACCCGACAGCGAATTACGAACACCGGGGAGCTGTTTTTT CASSSNTRQRITNTGELFF
TRBJ1-5 TRBV2 - - TGTGCCAGCAGTGATGGGCAGGGGAGCAATCAGCCCCAGCATTTT CASSDGQGSNQPQHF
TRBJ1-6 TRBV18 few - TGTGCCAGCTCACCGTCACAGTCCTATAATTCACCCCTCCACTTT CASSPSQSYNSPLHF
TRBJ1-4 TRBV19 - - TGTGCCAGCAGCTGGACAATCTCAACTAATGAAAAACTGTTTTTT CASSWTISTNEKLFF
TRBJ1-5 TRBV5-6 - TRBD1 TGTGCCAGCAGTCCAAGCCGGGACAGGGGATTTCAGCCCCAGCATTTT CASSPSRDRGFQPQHF
TRBJ1-1 TRBV19 - - TGTGCCAGTAGTATACCTGGAGGGCCAAACACTGAAGCTTTCTTT CASSIPGGPNTEAFF
TRBJ1-3 TRBV11-2 - - TGTGCCAGCAGCAAACCGGCCTCTGGAAACACCATATATTTT CASSKPASGNTIYF
TRBJ2-7 TRBV29-1 - - TGCAGCGTTGCACGTGGACAGCTAGGCGAGCAGTACTTC CSVARGQLGEQYF